What follows are 11 T cell receptor beta chains derived from one specimen sequenced in a study of T-cell memory formation after mild COVID-19. One entry per CDR3 protein results from TCRdb running MiXCR on the 5' RACE reads. The sample carries about 500,000 distinct CDR3 sequences, roughly 21% recorded once. Sequenced sample: PBMCs or a T cell subset sorted from them (not recorded which). The receptor source for this set is an adult woman who had mild COVID-19 (a few samples of this study predate the infection). Cell type and time point are not known.

At least ten counts were recorded for this clonotype. The V call is TRBV4-1, the J call TRBJ1-1; a possible D gene is TRBD1 (6 bases). This CDR3 is built from 14 residues. V dropped 4 bases and J dropped 1 base, with 10 bases sitting between them. CDR1 is MGHRA and CDR2 is YSYEKL in the germline V gene. In nucleotides, the CDR3 is TGCGCCAGCAGCCCGGGACATTGGAACACTGAAGCTTTCTTT. It encodes CASSPGHWNTEAFF.

A few counts support this clonotype. The genes are TRBV14 and TRBJ2-4; 7 bases fit TRBD2. This CDR3 is built from 18 residues. Per germline, CDR1 SGHDN and CDR2 FVKESK. The V gene end was trimmed by 1 base and the J gene end by 0 bases; junction bases not matched to a gene: 9. As DNA, the CDR3 is TGTGCCAGCAGCCAAGTAGGCCTAGCGGAACTAGCCAAAAACATTCAGTACTTC. This encodes CASSQVGLAELAKNIQYF. Based on the CDR3 plus reference TRBV14 and TRBJ2-4, the full variable domain is EAGVTQFPSHSVIEKGQTVTLRCDPISGHDNLYWYRRVMGKEIKFLLHFVKESKQDESGMPNNRFLAERTGGTYSTLKVQPAELEDSGVYFCASSQVGLAELAKNIQYFGAGTRLSVL.

The chain employs TRBV12-3 or TRBV12-4 and TRBJ2-7; a possible D gene is TRBD1 (6 bases). Trimming removed 6 bases at V and 6 bases at J, with 12 bases between. The CDR3 extends over 12 amino acids. The CDR3 is CASSRGGLEQYF. As DNA, the CDR3 is TGTGCCAGCAGCAGGGGCGGCCTCGAGCAGTACTTC.

Details on this clonotype: One end of the junction varies from germline; a read error may be responsible. The CDR3 DNA follows: TGCGCCAGCACCTTGGATGGGTATGGCTACACCTTC. Amino acids: CASTLDGYGYTF. The chain employs TRBV5-1 and TRBJ1-2; no clear D gene. The CDR3 runs to 12 residues. Germline values: CDR1 SGHRS, CDR2 YFSETQ.

V usage is TRBV9 and J usage is TRBJ2-6; D could derive from TRBD1 or TRBD2 (5 bases each). CDR1 SGDLS and CDR2 YYNGEE come from the germline V gene. The CDR3 runs 16 residues. Trimming left V 3 bases short and J 1 base short, with 11 bases between. This CDR3 reads CASSDFGTSGANVLTF. The DNA for the CDR3 is TGTGCCAGCAGCGATTTCGGGACGTCTGGGGCCAACGTCCTGACTTTC.

The gene calls are TRBV15 and TRBJ2-7; 7 nucleotides match TRBD2. Germline-derived CDR1 and CDR2 are LNHNV and YYDKDF (reference sequence). V dropped 5 bases and J dropped 3; count of bases not matched to a gene: 4. CDR3 length: 13 amino acids. The CDR3 nucleotides read TGTGCCACCAGCGAGCGGGGCAACTACGAGCAGTACTTC. Translation: CATSERGNYEQYF. Drawing the rest from reference TRBV15 and TRBJ2-7, the complete variable domain is DAMVIQNPRYQVTQFGKPVTLSCSQTLNHNVMYWYQQKSSQAPKLLFHYYDKDFNNEADTPDNFQSRRPNTSFCFLDIRSPGLGDTAMYLCATSERGNYEQYFGPGTRLTVT.

V is TRBV10-3 and J is TRBJ2-5, with D uncertain. CDR1 is ENHRY, CDR2 SYGVKD, per germline. The CDR3 is made up of 17 amino acids. Between the trimmed V and J ends, which lost 2 bases and 3 bases, there was a span of 19 bases. The CDR3, as DNA: TGTGCCATCAGTGAGGCCGCCCCGGGCCGGGTGAAAGAGACCCAGTACTTC. This encodes CAISEAAPGRVKETQYF.

The chain uses TRBV6-2 or TRBV6-3 and TRBJ2-7; D remains unclear. The germline CDR1 and CDR2 sequences are MNHEY and SVGEGT. CDR3 length: 14 residues. The V end was cut by 0 bases, the J end by 5 bases, with 11 bases between. Here the CDR3 DNA reads TGTGCCAGCAGTTACTCGGGTTCCCTGGACGAGCAGTACTTC. This codes for CASSYSGSLDEQYF.

The gene calls are TRBV4-2 and TRBJ2-2, with no clear D. CDR3 length: 17 amino acids. Between the trimmed V and J ends, which lost 2 bases and 5 bases, there was a span of 18 bases. CDR1 and CDR2 (germline): LGHNA, YNFKEQ. CDR3 protein: CASSQWRGNSRTGELFF. DNA of the CDR3: TGTGCCAGCAGCCAATGGAGAGGCAATTCCAGGACCGGGGAGCTGTTTTTT.

The chain has TRBV6-4 and TRBJ1-1; tentatively, D is TRBD1 (5 bases). This CDR3 is built from 13 residues. The V end lost 6 bases, the J end lost 4 bases, and 12 bases lay between the germline ends. Germline V gene data show CDR1 as MRHNA and CDR2 as SNTAGT. CDR3 DNA: TGTGCCAGCAGGGGCCCCGGGGGCACTGAAGCTTTCTTT. Translated, it gives CASRGPGGTEAFF.

The chain recombines TRBV7-8 with TRBJ2-1, with no clear D. Germline-derived CDR1 and CDR2 are SGHVS and FQNEAQ. The CDR3 is 12 residues long. V lost 7 bases to trimming and J lost 4 bases, with 8 bases between them. CDR3 sequence: CASTGYYNEQFF. In DNA, the CDR3 is TGTGCCAGCACCGGCTATTACAATGAGCAGTTCTTC.